This TCR beta chain was captured in a study of graft-versus-host responses after intestinal transplantation. Study details: Recipients had transplants, and these were multivisceral, liver-intestinal, or isolated intestinal.

Assay used: immunoSEQ multiplex PCR; TCRdb lists only in-frame clones, some missing. This table holds 100,000 to 120,000 clones, approximately 92% found once. The CDR3 is made up of 14 amino acids. The V gene lost 3 bases and the J gene lost 1 base, with 9 bases spanning the gap. Germline CDR1 and CDR2: SGHAT and FQNNGV. Overall study results and limits: Early HvG declines after transplant were associated with peak circulating GvH clone levels.

Concerning this clone itself: What it binds is not known.

This chain joins TRBV11-2 and TRBJ2-5; D gene uncertain. The sequencing used unstimulated CD8+ T cells sorted from spleen or lymph node cells, collected before intestinal transplant. This TCR was recovered from a human donor who received an intestinal transplant. CDR3 DNA sequence: TGTGCCAGCAGCTTGAGACGGCTCCAAGAGACCCAGTACTTC. Encoded protein: CASSLRRLQETQYF.